This TCR beta chain was sequenced in a study of graft-versus-host responses after intestinal transplantation. Study-wide context: Recipients obtained multivisceral, liver-intestinal, or isolated intestinal transplants.

Notes on this clone: The antigen is undetermined.

Study-wide findings and caveats: Recipient-marrow GvH clones were detected, some having first appeared in ileum or blood.

V was shortened by 1 base and J by 8 bases, with 17 bases between the two germline ends. CDR3 length: 15 residues. The germline gives CDR1 LGHNA, CDR2 YNFKEQ. The table came from immunoSEQ multiplex PCR; TCRdb's copy has only in-frame clones and leaves some out. The sample consists of about 93,000 clones, 80% to 95% of them appearing once. The chain recombines TRBV4-2 with TRBJ1-2; tentatively, D is TRBD1 (6 bases). This clonotype was obtained from a human donor who received an intestinal transplant. Sequenced material: unstimulated CD8+ T cells sorted from spleen or lymph node cells, taken before intestinal transplant. This CDR3 reads CASSQVAGAIGGYTF. The CDR3 DNA follows: TGTGCCAGCAGCCAAGTTGCAGGGGCAATTGGGGGCTACACCTTC.